Below are 28 T cell receptor beta chains sequenced from a single sample in a study of cytomegalovirus exposure and HLA in healthy donors. With 60 Vbeta and 13 Jbeta primers, the PCR was carried out. Some clones are missing from TCRdb's copy, which holds only in-frame ones; the method was immunoSEQ multiplex PCR. The sample records around 250,000 clones, about 80% being singletons. Sequencing was done on a sample of PBMCs. These receptors were collected from a woman in her sixties or seventies in good health and CMV-seropositive.

This rearrangement joins TRBV9 to TRBJ2-5, with unresolved D. Per the germline V gene, CDR1 is SGDLS and CDR2 is YYNGEE. Trimming left V 2 bases short and J 4 bases short, with 9 bases between. The CDR3 is 13 amino acids. Here the CDR3 reads CASSVSPGETQYF. The CDR3 DNA follows: TGTGCCAGCAGCGTTAGCCCCGGAGAGACCCAGTACTTC.

The chain joins TRBV29-1 to TRBJ2-2; D is undetermined. V was clipped by 4 bases and J by 7 bases, with 7 bases between them. The CDR3 covers 11 residues. CDR1 and CDR2 (germline): SQVTM, ANQGSEA. The CDR3 loop is CSVGSGGELFF. The DNA for the CDR3 is TGCAGCGTTGGGAGTGGCGGGGAGCTGTTTTTT.

The chain has TRBV27 and TRBJ2-1; TRBD2 matches at 8 bases. CDR3 length equals 14 residues. In germline, CDR1 is MNHEY, CDR2 SMNVEV (reference sequence). The ends lost 4 bases at V and 5 bases at J; junction bases unmatched: 4. The CDR3 region has the DNA TGTGCCAGCAGTTACGGGAGGGATAACAATGAGCAGTTCTTC. Protein: CASSYGRDNNEQFF.

V gene TRBV6-6 combines with J gene TRBJ2-1; tentative D call: TRBD2 (5 bases). Germline assignment: CDR1 MNHNY and CDR2 SVGAGI (reference sequence). This CDR3 is 13 amino acids long. Trimming stripped 5 bases from V and 1 base from J, with 6 bases between. CDR3 DNA sequence: TGTGCCAGCAGTCCGGGGTCCTACAATGAGCAGTTCTTC. This translates into CASSPGSYNEQFF.

This chain's CDR3 is CASSYSLGVRYGYTF. DNA for the CDR3: TGTGCCAGCAGTTACTCCCTCGGGGTTCGTTATGGCTACACCTTC. The chain uses TRBV6-5 and TRBJ1-2; the D is unclear. The CDR3 loop spans 15 amino acids. Trimming took 0 bases from V and 5 from J, leaving 13 bases between them. Germline V lookup: CDR1 MNHEY, CDR2 SVGAGI.

This sequence joins TRBV6-1 and TRBJ1-1, with TRBD1 matching 9 bases. The CDR3 spans 14 residues. The V and J ends lost 7 bases and 2 bases, in that order; junction bases with no gene match: 5. Germline V gene data show CDR1 as MNHNS and CDR2 as SASEGT. The CDR3 spells CASNVGQGNTEAFF. In DNA, the CDR3 is TGTGCCAGCAACGTGGGACAGGGCAACACTGAAGCTTTCTTT.

V usage is TRBV27 and J usage is TRBJ2-7; TRBD1 is a possible D gene (5 bases). This CDR3 has 13 amino acids. CDR1 is MNHEY, CDR2 SMNVEV, per germline (reference sequence). The V gene lost 7 bases and the J gene lost 5 bases, with 15 bases spanning the gap. The DNA of the CDR3 is TGTGCCAGCACCCCAGACAGTCTCCACGAGCAGTACTTC. It specifies CASTPDSLHEQYF.

The CDR3 spells CASRISVKLFF. CDR3 DNA: TGTGCCAGTAGAATATCGGTAAAACTGTTTTTT. This chain joins TRBV19 and TRBJ1-4; D unresolved. Germline CDR1 reads LNHDA; CDR2 reads SQIVND (reference sequence). The CDR3 runs to 11 residues. Trimming pared 6 bases from V and 10 bases from J, leaving 9 bases between.

This clone was seen just once. The chain joins TRBV7-3 to TRBJ2-5, with TRBD2 matching over 7 bases. Germline CDR1 reads SGHTA; CDR2 reads FQGTGA. CDR3 length equals 14 residues. V shed 5 bases, J shed 10 bases, and the junction held 13 bases outside the gene matches. The CDR3 reads CASSPPGDGRIQYF. The CDR3 bases are TGTGCCAGCAGCCCCCCTGGGGACGGGAGGATCCAGTACTTC. Filled out from reference TRBV7-3 and TRBJ2-5, the complete variable domain reads GAGVSQTPSNKVTEKGKYVELRCDPISGHTALYWYRQSLGQGPEFLIYFQGTGAADDSGLPNDRFFAVRPEGSVSTLKIQRTERGDSAVYLCASSPPGDGRIQYFGPGTRLLVL.

The chain employs TRBV7-2 and TRBJ2-2, with a weak D call TRBD2 (5 bases). Trimming cost V 0 bases and J 3 bases, with 8 bases left between them. CDR3 size: 15 residues. CDR1 SGHTA and CDR2 FQGNSA come from the germline V gene. DNA of the CDR3: TGTGCCAGCAGCTTAGCCGGAGGAGACACCGGGGAGCTGTTTTTT. Protein: CASSLAGGDTGELFF.

This sequence joins TRBV15 and TRBJ1-1; maybe TRBD1 (5 bases). The CDR3 covers 15 residues. The V gene's germline CDR1 is LNHNV and CDR2 YYDKDF (reference sequence). Between the trimmed V and J ends, which lost 0 bases and 5 bases, there was a span of 13 bases. This CDR3 is CATSRDRWEGTEAFF. The CDR3 DNA reads as TGTGCCACCAGCAGAGATCGGTGGGAGGGGACTGAAGCTTTCTTT.

The chain carries TRBV15 and TRBJ1-5, with a tentative D call TRBD1 (5 bases). Between the trimmed V and J ends, which lost 3 bases and 4 bases, there was a span of 13 bases. This CDR3 has 15 amino acids. Germline CDR1 LNHNV, CDR2 YYDKDF (reference sequence). CDR3 protein: CATSRTAGGNQPQHF. CDR3 in DNA: TGTGCCACCAGCAGGACCGCGGGGGGAAATCAGCCCCAGCATTTT.

A single count supports this clone. The rearrangement uses TRBV7-2 and TRBJ1-5; TRBD1 matches at 7 bases. The CDR3 runs 12 residues. V was pared by 1 base and J by 11 bases, with 2 bases of the junction left unmatched. Germline CDR1 and CDR2: SGHTA and FQGNSA. In DNA, the CDR3 is TGTGCCAGCAGCTTAGAGACAGGGACCCAGCATTTT. As protein: CASSLETGTQHF.

This clone was counted between two and nine times. The gene calls are TRBV6-4 and TRBJ2-2, with D perhaps TRBD2 (6 bases). The length of the CDR3 is 14 residues. Trimming took off 3 bases at V and 3 bases at J, with 8 bases between the two ends. The germline gives CDR1 MRHNA, CDR2 SNTAGT. DNA of the CDR3: TGTGCCAGCAGTGAGGTAGCGGACACCGGGGAGCTGTTTTTT. Translated: CASSEVADTGELFF.

The sample holds one count of this clone. The genes are TRBV7-3 and TRBJ2-3; the match to TRBD1 covers 7 bases. Germline assignment: CDR1 SGHTA and CDR2 FQGTGA. The V segment lost 5 bases and the J segment 4 bases; nucleotides outside the gene matches: 9. The CDR3 totals 15 residues. CDR3 coding DNA: TGTGCCAGCAGCCCCACAGGGGCGAGGGCAGATACGCAGTATTTT. It encodes CASSPTGARADTQYF.

Details on this clone: Within the sample, other DNA sequences also encode this same CDR3. J is TRBJ2-3 and V is TRBV11-3; 8 bases align to TRBD2. The CDR3 has 15 amino acids. The V gene end was trimmed by 3 bases and the J gene end by 0 bases; junction bases not matched to a gene: 2. The germline V gene encodes CDR1 SGHNT and CDR2 YENEEA. This CDR3 reads CASSLGGRSTDTQYF. As DNA, the CDR3 is TGTGCCAGCAGCTTGGGCGGGAGGAGCACAGATACGCAGTATTTT.

CDR3 nucleotide sequence: TGTGCCAGTACCTTAGGGGGTGCAGGGATTGGTCAGCCCCAGCATTTT. This sequence encodes CASTLGGAGIGQPQHF. This chain uses TRBV19 with TRBJ1-5; D perhaps matches TRBD1 (6 bases). Trimming pared 7 bases from V and 6 bases from J, leaving 22 bases between. Germline V lookup: CDR1 LNHDA, CDR2 SQIVND (reference sequence). CDR3 length: 16 residues.

The gene calls are TRBV6-8 and TRBJ1-2; possibly TRBD1 for D (5 bases). V was shortened by 0 bases and J by 8 bases, with 16 bases between the two germline ends. The CDR3 covers 15 residues. Per the germline V gene, CDR1 is MNHGY and CDR2 is SAAAGT. The CDR3 here is CASSYSGEPGWGYTF. The CDR3 nucleotides read TGTGCCAGCAGTTACTCCGGAGAACCAGGGTGGGGCTACACCTTC.

This chain connects TRBV27 to TRBJ2-7; D is undetermined. V lost 10 bases, J lost 4 bases, and 14 bases lay in between. CDR1 and CDR2 from the germline V gene are MNHEY and SMNVEV (reference sequence). This CDR3 region has 12 residues. The CDR3 is CAKTRSWYEQYF. The CDR3 DNA follows: TGTGCCAAGACCAGGTCCTGGTACGAGCAGTACTTC.

The chain recombines TRBV9 with TRBJ2-2, with D perhaps matching TRBD1 (6 bases). The V end was cut by 0 bases, the J end by 0 bases, with 9 bases between. The CDR3 consists of 16 residues. CDR1 and CDR2 (germline): SGDLS, YYNGEE. The CDR3 coding sequence is TGTGCCAGCAGCGTAGCTCAGGGGACGAACACCGGGGAGCTGTTTTTT. Translating it yields CASSVAQGTNTGELFF.

The chain combines TRBV27 with TRBJ2-1, with 10 bases lining up with TRBD2. This CDR3 is 17 amino acids long. V dropped 2 bases and J dropped 5; count of bases not matched to a gene: 9. Germline assignment: CDR1 MNHEY and CDR2 SMNVEV (reference sequence). CDR3 sequence reads: CASSLLLLAGVHNEQFF. The CDR3 nucleotides are TGTGCCAGCAGTTTACTCCTCCTAGCGGGAGTCCACAATGAGCAGTTCTTC.

The chain couples TRBV30 to TRBJ2-3, with 7 bases fitting TRBD2. The ends lost 2 bases at V and 3 bases at J; junction bases unmatched: 8. Germline V gene lookup returns CDR1 GTSNPN and CDR2 SVGIG (reference sequence). The CDR3 runs 15 residues. CDR3: CAWSRLADGTDTQYF. The DNA for the CDR3 is TGTGCCTGGAGTAGGCTAGCGGACGGGACAGATACGCAGTATTTT.

The V gene is TRBV7-2, the J gene TRBJ2-1; 7 bases are shared with TRBD1. With V trimmed by 0 bases and J by 6 bases, 5 bases remained unmatched. The CDR3 is 15 amino acids. Germline V gene data show CDR1 as SGHTA and CDR2 as FQGNSA. CDR3 protein: CASSLAGGISNEQFF. CDR3 nucleotides: TGTGCCAGCAGCTTAGCAGGGGGCATTAGCAATGAGCAGTTCTTC. Full variable domain (rest looked up from reference TRBV7-2 and TRBJ2-1): GAGVSQSPSNKVTEKGKDVELRCDPISGHTALYWYRQSLGQGLEFLIYFQGNSAPDKSGLPSDRFSAERTGGSVSTLTIQRTQQEDSAVYLCASSLAGGISNEQFFGPGTRLTVL.

J is TRBJ1-3 and V is TRBV18; the D is unclear. V was shortened by 2 bases and J by 4 bases, with 12 bases between the two germline ends. CDR1 and CDR2 (germline): KGHSH, LQKENI. This CDR3 comprises 15 residues. CDR3 nucleotides: TGTGCCAGCTCACCAAACCGGGAGCCCGGAAACACCATATATTTT. It codes for CASSPNREPGNTIYF.

The table lists this clone with a count of one. This chain connects TRBV7-7 to TRBJ2-1, with a tentative D call TRBD2 (5 bases). Deletions cut 5 bases from V and 0 bases from J, with 11 bases between. There are 15 residues in the CDR3. Germline values: CDR1 SSHAT, CDR2 FNYEAQ (reference sequence). The CDR3 DNA sequence: TGTGCCAGCAGCAAGGCGGGTGACTCCTACAATGAGCAGTTCTTC. It translates to CASSKAGDSYNEQFF.

V and J are TRBV19 and TRBJ2-7; 10 bases agree with TRBD2. This CDR3 contains 17 residues. The V and J ends lost 3 bases and 5 bases, in that order; junction bases with no gene match: 13. Germline CDR1 and CDR2: LNHDA and SQIVND (reference sequence). CDR3 residues: CASSMRRLASGRNEQYF. The DNA for the CDR3 is TGTGCCAGTAGTATGAGGAGGTTGGCTAGCGGGAGAAACGAGCAGTACTTC.

The rearrangement links TRBV5-6 to TRBJ2-3; TRBD2 aligns across 8 bases. V was clipped by 4 bases and J by 1 base; unmatched bases: 8. The CDR3 consists of 16 residues. Germline CDR1 reads SGHDT; CDR2 reads YYEEEE. This chain's CDR3 is CASSPRATSGTDTQYF. The DNA of the CDR3 is TGTGCCAGCAGCCCCCGGGCGACTAGCGGCACAGATACGCAGTATTTT.

J is TRBJ1-3 and V is TRBV6-5; 8 positions agree with TRBD1. The CDR3 covers 16 residues. The trim removed 2 bases at V and 0 bases at J, leaving 3 bases unmatched. Germline lookup yields CDR1 MNHEY and CDR2 SVGAGI. The CDR3 DNA reads TGTGCCAGCAGTTACAGGACAGGGTACTCTGGAAACACCATATATTTT. The encoded protein is CASSYRTGYSGNTIYF.